This T cell receptor (beta chain) appears in the sequencing data of a study of blood T cell repertoires in COVID-19. Study details: T cells, B-cell-depleted T cells, or PBMCs supplied cDNA or gDNA.

This CDR3 comprises 15 residues. V gave up 5 bases and J gave up 7 bases; unmatched junction bases: 13. Per germline, CDR1 SGHTA and CDR2 FQGNSA. Method: immunoSEQ multiplex PCR; TCRdb's copy keeps in-frame clones and lacks some. The repertoire includes about 490,000 clones, 80% to 90% of them detected once, and about 3% sits in the top ten. This TCR came from a human donor in a cohort sampled during active COVID-19. Sequences were obtained from peripheral blood. The rearrangement uses TRBV7-2 and TRBJ1-1; 7 bases fit TRBD1. CDR3 amino acids: CASSPGGGGSGEAFF. CDR3 bases: TGTGCCAGCAGCCCCGGAGGGGGCGGATCGGGTGAAGCTTTCTTT.